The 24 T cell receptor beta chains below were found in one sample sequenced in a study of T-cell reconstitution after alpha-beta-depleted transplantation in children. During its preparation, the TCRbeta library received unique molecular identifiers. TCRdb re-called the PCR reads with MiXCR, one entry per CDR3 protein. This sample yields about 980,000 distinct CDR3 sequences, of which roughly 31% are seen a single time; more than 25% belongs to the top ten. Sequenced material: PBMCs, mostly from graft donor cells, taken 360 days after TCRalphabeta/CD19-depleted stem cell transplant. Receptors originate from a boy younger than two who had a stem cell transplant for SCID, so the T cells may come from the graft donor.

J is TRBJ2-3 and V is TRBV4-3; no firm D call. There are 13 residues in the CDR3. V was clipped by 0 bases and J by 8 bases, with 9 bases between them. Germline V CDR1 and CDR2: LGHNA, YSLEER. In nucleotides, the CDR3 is TGCGCCAGCAGCCAAGATATACCATTTACGCAGTATTTT. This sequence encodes CASSQDIPFTQYF.

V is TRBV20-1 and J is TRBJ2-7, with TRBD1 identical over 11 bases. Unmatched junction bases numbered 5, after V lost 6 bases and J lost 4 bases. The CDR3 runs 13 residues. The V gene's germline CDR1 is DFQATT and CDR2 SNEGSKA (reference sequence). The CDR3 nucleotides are TGCAGTGCCTCGGACAGGGGGCCATACGAGCAGTACTTC. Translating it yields CSASDRGPYEQYF.

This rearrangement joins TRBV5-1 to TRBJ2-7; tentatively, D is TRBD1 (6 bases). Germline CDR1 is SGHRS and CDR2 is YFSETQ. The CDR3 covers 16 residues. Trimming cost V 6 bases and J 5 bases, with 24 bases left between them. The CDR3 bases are TGCGCCAGCACTCGAAGTCCGGGCAGGGGTATCGACGAGCAGTACTTC. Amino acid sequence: CASTRSPGRGIDEQYF.

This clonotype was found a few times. DNA for the CDR3: TGTGCCACCAGCAGAGATCCCGCTGCTGGCTATGGCTACACCTTC. Protein product: CATSRDPAAGYGYTF. The rearrangement links TRBV15 to TRBJ1-2; D unclear. The CDR3 is made up of 15 amino acids. From germline, CDR1 is LNHNV and CDR2 YYDKDF (reference sequence). V lost 0 bases and J 4 bases, leaving 12 bases between the germline ends.

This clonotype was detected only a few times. For the CDR3, the DNA is TGCAGTGCTAGAGATGTGGTAGCGGGGGGCATTTCCTACAATGAGCAGTTCTTC. Its protein product is CSARDVVAGGISYNEQFF. The chain carries TRBV20-1 and TRBJ2-1; 10 nucleotides match TRBD2. The junction had 9 bases not matched to a gene; V was cut back by 0 bases and J by 1 base. The CDR3 runs to 18 residues. Germline V gene sequence: CDR1 DFQATT, CDR2 SNEGSKA (reference sequence).

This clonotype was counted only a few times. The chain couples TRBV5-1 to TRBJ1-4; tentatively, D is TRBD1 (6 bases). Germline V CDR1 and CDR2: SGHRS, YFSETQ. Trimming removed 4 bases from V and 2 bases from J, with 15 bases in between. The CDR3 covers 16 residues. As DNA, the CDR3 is TGCGCCAGCAGCCCCAGGGGTTTCGCGACTAATGAAAAACTGTTTTTT. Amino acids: CASSPRGFATNEKLFF. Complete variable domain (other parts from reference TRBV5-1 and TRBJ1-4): KAGVTQTPRYLIKTRGQQVTLSCSPISGHRSVSWYQQTPGQGLQFLFEYFSETQRNKGNFPGRFSGRQFSNSRSEMNVSTLELGDSALYLCASSPRGFATNEKLFFGSGTQLSVL.

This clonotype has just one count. As DNA, the CDR3 is TGTGCCAGCAGATTGACAGGGAGCGGAAATACGCAGTATTTT. Protein product: CASRLTGSGNTQYF. This chain links TRBV2 with TRBJ2-3, with 7 bases lining up with TRBD1. The CDR3 has 14 residues. In germline, CDR1 is SNHLY, CDR2 FYNNEI. With V trimmed by 6 bases and J by 7 bases, 10 bases remained unmatched.

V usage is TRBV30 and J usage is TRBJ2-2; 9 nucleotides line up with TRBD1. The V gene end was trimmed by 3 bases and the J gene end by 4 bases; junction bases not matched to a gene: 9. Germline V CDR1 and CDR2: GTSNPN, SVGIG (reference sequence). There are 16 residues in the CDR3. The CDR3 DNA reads TGTGCCTGGAGCGCCGTCGGGACAGGGTTCACCGGGGAGCTGTTTTTT. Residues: CAWSAVGTGFTGELFF.

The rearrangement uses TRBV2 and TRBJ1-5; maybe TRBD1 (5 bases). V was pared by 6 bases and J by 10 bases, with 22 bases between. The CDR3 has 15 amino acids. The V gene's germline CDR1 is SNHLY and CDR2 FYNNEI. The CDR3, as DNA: TGTGCCAGCAGCTTGGGACTCCTCGGGATCAGCCCCCAGCATTTT. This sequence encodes CASSLGLLGISPQHF.

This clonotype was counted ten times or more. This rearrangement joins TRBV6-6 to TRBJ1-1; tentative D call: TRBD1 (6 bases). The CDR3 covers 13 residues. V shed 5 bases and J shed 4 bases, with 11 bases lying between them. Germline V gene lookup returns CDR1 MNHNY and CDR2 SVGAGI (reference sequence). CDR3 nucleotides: TGTGCCAGCAGTAGAGGAGGGGGCACTGAAGCTTTCTTT. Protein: CASSRGGGTEAFF.

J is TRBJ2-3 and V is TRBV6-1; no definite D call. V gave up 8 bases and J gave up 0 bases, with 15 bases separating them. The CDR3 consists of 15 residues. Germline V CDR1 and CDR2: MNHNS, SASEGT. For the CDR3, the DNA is TGTGCCAGCCGCCCTCATCCTCCTAGCACAGATACGCAGTATTTT. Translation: CASRPHPPSTDTQYF.

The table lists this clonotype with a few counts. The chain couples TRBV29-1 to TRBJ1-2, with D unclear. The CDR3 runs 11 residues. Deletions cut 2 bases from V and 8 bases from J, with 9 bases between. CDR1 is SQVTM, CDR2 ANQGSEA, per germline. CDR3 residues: CSVENNGGYTF. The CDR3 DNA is TGCAGCGTTGAAAATAATGGGGGCTACACCTTC. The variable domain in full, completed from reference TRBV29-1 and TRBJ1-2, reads SAVISQKPSRDICQRGTSLTIQCQVDSQVTMMFWYRQQPGQSLTLIATANQGSEATYESGFVIDKFPISRPNLTFSTLTVSNMSPEDSSIYLCSVENNGGYTFGSGTRLTVV.

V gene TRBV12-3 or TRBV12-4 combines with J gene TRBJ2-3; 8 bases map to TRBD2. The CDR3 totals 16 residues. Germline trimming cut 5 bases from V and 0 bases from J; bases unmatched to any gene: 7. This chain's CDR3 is CASSPLAVTSTDTQYF. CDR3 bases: TGTGCCAGCAGTCCACTAGCGGTGACTAGCACAGATACGCAGTATTTT.

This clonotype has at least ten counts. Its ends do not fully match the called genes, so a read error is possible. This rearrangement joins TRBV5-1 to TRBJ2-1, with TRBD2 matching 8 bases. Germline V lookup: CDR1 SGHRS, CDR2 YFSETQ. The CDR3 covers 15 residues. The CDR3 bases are TGTGCCAGCAGCTTAGGGTTGGCGGGGGGCGGTGAGCAGTTCTTC. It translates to CASSLGLAGGGEQFF.

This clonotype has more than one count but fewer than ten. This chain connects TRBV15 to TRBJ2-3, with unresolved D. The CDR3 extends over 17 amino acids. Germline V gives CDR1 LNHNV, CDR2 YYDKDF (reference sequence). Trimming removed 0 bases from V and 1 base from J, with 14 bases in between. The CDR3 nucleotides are TGTGCCACCAGCAGAGATAAGAGTGGTACCCGCACAGATACGCAGTATTTT. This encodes CATSRDKSGTRTDTQYF.

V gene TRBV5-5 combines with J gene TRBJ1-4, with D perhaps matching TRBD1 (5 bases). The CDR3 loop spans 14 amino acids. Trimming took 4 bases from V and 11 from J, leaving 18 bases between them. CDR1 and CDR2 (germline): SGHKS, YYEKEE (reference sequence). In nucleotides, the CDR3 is TGTGCCAGCAGCCCCTCGGGGGGAGAACGCAAACTGTTTTTT. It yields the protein CASSPSGGERKLFF.

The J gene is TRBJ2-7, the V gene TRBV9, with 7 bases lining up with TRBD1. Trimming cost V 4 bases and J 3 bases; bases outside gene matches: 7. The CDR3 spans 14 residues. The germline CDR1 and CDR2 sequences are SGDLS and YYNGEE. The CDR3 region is CASSPETGLYEQYF. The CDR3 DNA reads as TGTGCCAGCAGCCCCGAGACAGGGCTCTACGAGCAGTACTTC.

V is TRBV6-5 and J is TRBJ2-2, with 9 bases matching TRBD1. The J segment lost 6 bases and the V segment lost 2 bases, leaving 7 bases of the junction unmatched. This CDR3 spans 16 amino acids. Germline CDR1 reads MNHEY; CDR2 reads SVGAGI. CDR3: CASSYLGTGWAGELFF. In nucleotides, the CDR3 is TGTGCCAGCAGTTACCTTGGGACAGGGTGGGCCGGGGAGCTGTTTTTT.

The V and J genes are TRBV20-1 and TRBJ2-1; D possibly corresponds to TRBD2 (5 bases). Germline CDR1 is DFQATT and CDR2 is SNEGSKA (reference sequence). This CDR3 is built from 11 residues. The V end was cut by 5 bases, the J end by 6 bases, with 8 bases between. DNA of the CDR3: TGCAGTGCTCCTAGCCCCAATGAGCAGTTCTTC. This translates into CSAPSPNEQFF.

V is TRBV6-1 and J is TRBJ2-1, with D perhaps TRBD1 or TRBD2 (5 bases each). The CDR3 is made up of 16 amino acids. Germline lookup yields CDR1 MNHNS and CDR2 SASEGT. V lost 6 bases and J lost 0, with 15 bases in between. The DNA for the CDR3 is TGTGCCAGCAGACCGGGACGCCGAAGCTCCTACAATGAGCAGTTCTTC. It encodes CASRPGRRSSYNEQFF.

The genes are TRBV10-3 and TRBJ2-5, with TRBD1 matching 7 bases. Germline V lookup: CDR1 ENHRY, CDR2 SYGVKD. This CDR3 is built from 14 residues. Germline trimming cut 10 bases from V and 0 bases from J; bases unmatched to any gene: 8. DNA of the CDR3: TGTGCCACCGGGACAGACAGGTACCAAGAGACCCAGTACTTC. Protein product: CATGTDRYQETQYF.

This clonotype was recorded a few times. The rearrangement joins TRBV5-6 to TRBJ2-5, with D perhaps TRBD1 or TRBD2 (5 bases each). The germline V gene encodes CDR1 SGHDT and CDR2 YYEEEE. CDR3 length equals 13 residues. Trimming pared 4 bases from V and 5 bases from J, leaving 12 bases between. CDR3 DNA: TGTGCCAGCAGCGGGGACCTTCGGGAGACCCAGTACTTC. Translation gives CASSGDLRETQYF.

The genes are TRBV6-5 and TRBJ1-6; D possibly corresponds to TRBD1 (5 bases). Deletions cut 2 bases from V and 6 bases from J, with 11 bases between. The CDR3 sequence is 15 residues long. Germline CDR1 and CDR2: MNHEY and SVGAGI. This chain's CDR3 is CASSYQRTINSPLHF. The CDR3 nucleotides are TGTGCCAGCAGTTACCAGCGGACAATTAATTCACCCCTCCACTTT.

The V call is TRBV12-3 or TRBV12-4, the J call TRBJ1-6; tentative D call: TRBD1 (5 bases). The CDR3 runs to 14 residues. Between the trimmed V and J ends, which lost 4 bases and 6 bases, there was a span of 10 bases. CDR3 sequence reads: CASSYWQGNSPLHF. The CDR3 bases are TGTGCCAGCAGTTACTGGCAGGGTAATTCACCCCTCCACTTT.